These T cell receptor beta chains were read from a single sample in a study of response to subunit inactivated influenza vaccine. TCRdb processed the RT-PCR reads anew with MiXCR; each CDR3 protein has one entry. The data hold 450,000 to 600,000 distinct CDR3 sequences, with 6% to 9% observed a single time. The specimen comprised PBMCs from blood, sampled 23 to 25 months after vaccination. The receptors originated from a man aged 50 to 75 who received an inactivated influenza vaccine. Both conserved end residues are part of each CDR3. A D gene is named only where the DNA matches it firmly.

j_call | v_call | d_call | cdr3_aa
TRBJ2-2 | TRBV5-4 | TRBD2 | CASSLGGRAPTGELFF
TRBJ2-1 | TRBV20-1 | NA | CSVREYLYNEQFF
TRBJ2-3 | TRBV5-1 | TRBD1 | CASQQGPSTDTQYF
TRBJ1-2 | TRBV5-5 | TRBD1 | CASRPPGQGNYGYTF
TRBJ2-6 | TRBV11-2 | TRBD1 | CASRGQAWGANVLTF
TRBJ2-1 | TRBV4-2 | TRBD1 | CASSQVPGQGVEQFF
TRBJ2-5 | TRBV3-1 | TRBD2 | CASTSGTSGQETQYF
TRBJ2-2 | TRBV15 | NA | CATSRGGFGTGELFF
TRBJ2-7 | TRBV28 | NA | CASSLSGWTYEQYF
TRBJ2-2 | TRBV20-1 | TRBD2 | CSARDPTSGRGNTGELFF
TRBJ2-5 | TRBV4-3 | NA | CASSQDRRPEETQYF
TRBJ1-2 | TRBV3-1 | NA | CASSHLGGGEYGYTF
TRBJ1-2 | TRBV29-1 | NA | CSVYNGGYTF
TRBJ1-1 | TRBV7-2 | NA | CASTRPGLVSTEAFF
TRBJ1-1 | TRBV29-1 | NA | CSVTWDEGGTEAFF
TRBJ2-1 | TRBV12-3/TRBV12-4 | TRBD2 | CASSRLAGGRNEQFF
TRBJ2-3 | TRBV28 | NA | CARSLNPWGTTGTGTDTQYF
TRBJ2-3 | TRBV4-3 | TRBD2 | CASSRTSGRAFTLDTQYF
TRBJ2-5 | TRBV27 | TRBD1 | CASSPLRNRGETQYF
TRBJ2-7 | TRBV3-1 | TRBD1 | CASSRPRGQGSYEQYF
TRBJ2-2 | TRBV11-2 | TRBD2 | CASSLDPHSGSTGELFF
TRBJ1-2 | TRBV7-2 | NA | CASSLVRQNYGYTF
TRBJ2-3 | TRBV20-1 | TRBD2 | CSARDIAGVPPDTQYF
TRBJ2-6 | TRBV10-1 | NA | CASSPRGVGAFSGANVLTF
TRBJ2-1 | TRBV5-1 | NA | CASSLTSYSYNEQFF
TRBJ1-2 | TRBV29-1 | TRBD1 | CSVSALRQGRRGYTF
TRBJ2-7 | TRBV20-1 | TRBD1 | CSADRDSSSYEQYF
TRBJ2-1 | TRBV29-1 | NA | CSVGKLGAQMMSEQFF
TRBJ1-1 | TRBV20-1 | NA | CSAKSGHNTEAFF
TRBJ2-7 | TRBV25-1 | TRBD1 | CASSEWVRGSYEQYF
TRBJ2-6 | TRBV14 | NA | CASSQVSYSGANVLTF
TRBJ1-6 | TRBV3-1 | NA | CASSHGTATYNSPLHF
TRBJ2-3 | TRBV5-1 | NA | CASSLEGGRRIADTQYF
TRBJ2-1 | TRBV20-1 | TRBD1 | CSARGDRGMYEQFF
TRBJ2-1 | TRBV5-1 | TRBD2 | CASSPNSGDEEQFF
TRBJ2-7 | TRBV6-8 | NA | CASTPGPCRCEQYF
TRBJ1-1 | TRBV4-3 | NA | CASSYGRGGNTEAFF
TRBJ2-3 | TRBV6-2/TRBV6-3 | NA | CASSNGHLSTDTQYF
TRBJ2-2 | TRBV7-2 | TRBD1 | CASSLVVGTGTGELFF
TRBJ1-1 | TRBV5-1 | TRBD1 | CASSLGQDTEAFF
TRBJ1-6 | TRBV4-3 | NA | CASSLRRDGNSPLHF
TRBJ2-3 | TRBV19 | TRBD2 | CASSMGLAVADTQYF
TRBJ2-2 | TRBV28 | TRBD2 | CASRLPTSGFTGELFF
TRBJ1-4 | TRBV7-6 | NA | CASSLGSLNEKLFF
TRBJ2-5 | TRBV5-1 | TRBD2 | CASSSRLAGGSYQETQYF